Listed here are 2 T cell receptor beta chains from one sample, sequenced in a study of blood T cell repertoires in COVID-19. The method was immunoSEQ multiplex PCR; TCRdb's version includes in-frame clones alone and lacks a portion of them. The repertoire includes approximately 160,000 clones, roughly 84% of them detected once, and roughly 1.2% sits in the top ten. Sequencing was done on a sample of peripheral blood. Every receptor here comes from a man in his sixties who had recovered from COVID-19.

This clone appeared once. This chain uses TRBV9 with TRBJ2-1; D is undetermined. Germline assignment: CDR1 SGDLS and CDR2 YYNGEE. V lost 4 bases to trimming and J lost 2 bases, with 16 bases between them. This CDR3 comprises 16 residues. CDR3: CASSRGRGGAYNEQFF. For the CDR3, the DNA is TGTGCCAGCAGCCGCGGCCGAGGCGGTGCCTACAATGAGCAGTTCTTC.

The V gene is TRBV7-9, the J gene TRBJ2-3; TRBD1 might be the D (5 bases). CDR1 SEHNR and CDR2 FQNEAQ come from the germline V gene (reference sequence). The CDR3 totals 15 residues. Trimming took 5 bases from V and 0 from J, leaving 12 bases between them. The CDR3 loop reads CASSHGRASTDTQYF. The CDR3 nucleotides are TGTGCCAGCAGCCACGGCAGGGCTAGCACAGATACGCAGTATTTT.